This TCR beta chain stems from a study of cytomegalovirus exposure and HLA in healthy donors. Trimming took 5 bases from V and 1 from J, leaving 27 bases between them. The CDR3 length is 20 residues. The V gene's germline CDR1 is MDHEN and CDR2 SYDVKM. Primers for the PCR totalled 60 Vbeta and 13 Jbeta. Produced via immunoSEQ multiplex PCR; TCRdb's table is partial and in-frame only. The data contain 130,000 to 150,000 clones, around four fifths of them singletons. The sequence was obtained from a male donor in good health and CMV-seronegative. The V and J genes are TRBV28 and TRBJ1-3; a possible D gene is TRBD1 (6 bases). Sequenced: PBMCs. In nucleotides, the CDR3 is TGTGCCAGCAGTAAAAGGGGTAGCAGGGGATGGGGGGGATCTGGAAACACCATATATTTT. The encoded protein is CASSKRGSRGWGGSGNTIYF.